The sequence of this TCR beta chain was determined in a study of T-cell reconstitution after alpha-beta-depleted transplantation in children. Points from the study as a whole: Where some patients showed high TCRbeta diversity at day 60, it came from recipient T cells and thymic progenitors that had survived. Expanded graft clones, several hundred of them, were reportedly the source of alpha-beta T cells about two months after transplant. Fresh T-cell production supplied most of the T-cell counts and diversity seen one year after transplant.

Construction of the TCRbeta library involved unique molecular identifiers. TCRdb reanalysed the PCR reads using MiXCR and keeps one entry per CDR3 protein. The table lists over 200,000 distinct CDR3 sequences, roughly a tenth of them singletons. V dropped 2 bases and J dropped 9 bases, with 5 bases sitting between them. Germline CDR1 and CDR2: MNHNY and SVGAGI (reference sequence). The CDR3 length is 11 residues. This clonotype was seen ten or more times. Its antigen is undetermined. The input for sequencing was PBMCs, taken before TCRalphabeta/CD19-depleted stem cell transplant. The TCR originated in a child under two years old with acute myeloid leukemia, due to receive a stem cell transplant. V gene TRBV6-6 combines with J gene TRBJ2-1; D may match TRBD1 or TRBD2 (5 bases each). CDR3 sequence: CASSYGGEQFF. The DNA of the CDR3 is TGTGCCAGCAGTTACGGGGGTGAGCAGTTCTTC.